A selection of T cell receptor beta chains follows, all from one sample in a study of T cell responses to AZD1222 COVID-19 vaccine. Only in-frame clones appear in the TCRdb table, and some are missing; sequencing was by immunoSEQ multiplex PCR. The table shows 150,000 to 200,000 clones, with approximately 92% occurring only once. Sequences were derived from peripheral blood, sampled on day 0 of AZD1222 vaccination. All receptors derive from an adult in good health. Each CDR3 is given with its conserved first and last residue. The D gene is left open where the match is weak. The size field is filled for only some rows; it gives once, few, many or a size class.

d_call	cdr3_length	clone_size	v_call	j_call	cdr3_nt	cdr3_aa
TRBD2	17	once	TRBV7-3	TRBJ2-3	TGTGCCAGCAGCTTAACGACGAGCGGGGGAAGCACAGATACGCAGTATTTT	CASSLTTSGGSTDTQYF
NA	15	NA	TRBV19	TRBJ1-1	TGTGCCAGTAGTACCCCGGGACACTCAAACACTGAAGCTTTCTTT	CASSTPGHSNTEAFF
NA	13	NA	TRBV4-2	TRBJ1-6	TGTGCCAGCAGCCAAGAGAAACAATCACCCCTCCACTTT	CASSQEKQSPLHF
TRBD1	14	NA	TRBV19	TRBJ2-3	TGTGCCAGTAGTATTACAGGGGGCACAGATACGCAGTATTTT	CASSITGGTDTQYF
NA	14	NA	TRBV30	TRBJ1-4	TGTGCCTGGAGTGTACTTGGGTTTGGGGAAAAACTGTTTTTT	CAWSVLGFGEKLFF
TRBD1	16	NA	TRBV2	TRBJ1-2	TGTGCCAGCAGTGCCTATGGGACAGGGGCTAACTATGGCTACACCTTC	CASSAYGTGANYGYTF
NA	11	NA	TRBV20-1	TRBJ2-3	TGCAGTGCCAAGGAACTAGATACGCAGTATTTT	CSAKELDTQYF
NA	14	NA	TRBV5-1	TRBJ2-7	TGCGCCAGCAGCTTGGACGTCAGGCCCTACGAGCAGTACTTC	CASSLDVRPYEQYF
NA	16	NA	TRBV6-5	TRBJ2-5	TGTGCCAGCAGTTACTCCGGGGGGCTCTTCGGAGAGACCCAGTACTTC	CASSYSGGLFGETQYF
NA	15	NA	TRBV6-1	TRBJ2-1	TGTGCCAGCAGTGAAGTCAGGGGTTCCTACAATGAGCAGTTCTTC	CASSEVRGSYNEQFF
NA	12	NA	TRBV2	TRBJ1-2	TGTGCCGGGGAAGGAGGGCCCTATGGCTACACCTTC	CAGEGGPYGYTF
NA	15	NA	TRBV10-3	TRBJ1-2	TGTGCCATCAGTCCTAGGGGTGGAACAGACTATGGCTACACCTTC	CAISPRGGTDYGYTF
NA	14	NA	TRBV12-2	TRBJ1-5	TGTGCAAGTCGCTTGCCGGGTAGCAATCAGCCCCAGCATTTT	CASRLPGSNQPQHF
NA	15	NA	TRBV7-2	TRBJ1-5	TGTGCCAGCAGCTTTCCGGGGAGAGGCAATCAGCCCCAGCATTTT	CASSFPGRGNQPQHF
NA	13	NA	TRBV19	TRBJ1-1	TGTGCCAGTAGTAGCGGGACAAGCACTGAAGCTTTCTTT	CASSSGTSTEAFF
TRBD1	18	NA	TRBV7-8	TRBJ1-2	TGTGCCAGCAGCTTAGGAGGTGACAGGGTAGGGTTGAACTATGGCTACACCTTC	CASSLGGDRVGLNYGYTF
NA	17	NA	TRBV18	TRBJ2-6	TGTGCCAGCTCACTGGACGGAGTACTCTCTGGGGCCAACGTCCTGACTTTC	CASSLDGVLSGANVLTF
NA	15	NA	TRBV5-4	TRBJ1-3	TGTGCCAGCAGTATAGTGGGGGTTTCCGGAAACACCATATATTTT	CASSIVGVSGNTIYF
NA	16	NA	TRBV3-1/TRBV3-2	TRBJ1-1	TGTGCCAGCAGCCAAGAACCACAGGGTTCGAACACTGAAGCTTTCTTT	CASSQEPQGSNTEAFF
NA	15	once	TRBV2	TRBJ1-2	TGTGCCAGCAGTGAAGCGCGGGCAGCTCCCTATGGCTACACCTTC	CASSEARAAPYGYTF
TRBD2	14	NA	TRBV18	TRBJ2-7	TGTGCCAGCTCACCCGGACTAGCGGGGTCCGAGCAGTACTTC	CASSPGLAGSEQYF
NA	12	once	TRBV3-1/TRBV3-2	TRBJ1-2	TGTGCCTGCCAAGGAGGGAGCTATGGCTACACCTTC	CACQGGSYGYTF
NA	14	NA	TRBV10-3	TRBJ1-2	TGTGCGACACTTCCAGGGCCGACTAACTATGGCTACACCTTC	CATLPGPTNYGYTF
NA	13	NA	TRBV6-6	TRBJ2-7	TGTGCCAGCATAGGCGAGGGGGCCTACGAGCAGTACTTC	CASIGEGAYEQYF
NA	14	NA	TRBV7-6	TRBJ2-5	TGTGCCAGCAGCTTAGAGTTGGGGAGGGAGACCCAGTACTTC	CASSLELGRETQYF
TRBD2	12	NA	TRBV5-1	TRBJ2-7	TGCGCCAGCGGAGCGGGGGGGCGCGAGCAGTACTTC	CASGAGGREQYF
NA	13	NA	TRBV5-1	TRBJ2-2	TGCGCCAGCAGCTTGCCTAACACCGGGGAGCTGTTTTTT	CASSLPNTGELFF
NA	16	NA	TRBV4-1	TRBJ1-2	TGCGCCAGCAGCCAAGCTTTCGACCCCGGTAAGGATGGCTACACCTTC	CASSQAFDPGKDGYTF
NA	15	NA	TRBV5-1	TRBJ2-2	TGCGCCAGCAGCTTGGTGGCAGGGGGGACCGGGGAGCTGTTTTTT	CASSLVAGGTGELFF
NA	18	once	TRBV6-1	TRBJ1-4	TGTGCCAGCAGTGAATCGGGTTGGGGCACCGGGGGTGATGAAAAACTGTTTTTT	CASSESGWGTGGDEKLFF
NA	15	NA	TRBV7-9	TRBJ2-5	TGTGCCAGCAGCTACACCCAGGGATCGCAAGAGACCCAGTACTTC	CASSYTQGSQETQYF
NA	14	NA	TRBV19	TRBJ2-3	TGTGCCAGTAGTATGGGCCTGCCGCTGGATACGCAGTATTTT	CASSMGLPLDTQYF
NA	14	NA	TRBV6-5	TRBJ2-2	TGTGCCAGCAGTTATCCAGCTAACACCGGGGAGCTGTTTTTT	CASSYPANTGELFF
NA	12	once	TRBV6-6	TRBJ1-5	TGTGCCAGCAGCCCCACGAATCAGCCCCAGCATTTT	CASSPTNQPQHF
NA	15	NA	TRBV28	TRBJ2-3	TGTGCCAGCAGTTTAACGGGCCTTACCGGGGATACGCAGTATTTT	CASSLTGLTGDTQYF
NA	17	NA	TRBV3-1/TRBV3-2	TRBJ1-2	TGTGCCAGCAGCCAAAATCCCGGACAGTACTTAAACTATGGCTACACCTTC	CASSQNPGQYLNYGYTF
TRBD1	18	NA	TRBV18	TRBJ2-3	TGTGCCAGCTCACCGCAGGGGGCTTTCGCCTCTAGCACAGATACGCAGTATTTT	CASSPQGAFASSTDTQYF
NA	14	NA	TRBV7-3	TRBJ2-1	TGTGCCAGCAGCCCAGACAGGAACTACAATGAGCAGTTCTTC	CASSPDRNYNEQFF
NA	15	NA	TRBV5-1	TRBJ2-6	TGCGCCAGCAGCCCGCAGGGGACTGGGGCCAACGTCCTGACTTTC	CASSPQGTGANVLTF
NA	16	NA	TRBV7-6	TRBJ2-2	TGTGCCAGCAGCTTACAAAGCCCACAGGCCGCCGGGGAGCTGTTTTTT	CASSLQSPQAAGELFF
NA	15	NA	TRBV7-9	TRBJ1-1	TGTGCCAGCAGCTTAGCCGACGGGCGGAACACTGAAGCTTTCTTT	CASSLADGRNTEAFF
TRBD2	16	NA	TRBV2	TRBJ2-2	TGTGCCAGCAGTGTGGGAGGCGGGGGGGCCCCCGGGGAGCTGTTTTTT	CASSVGGGGAPGELFF
NA	16	NA	TRBV5-1	TRBJ2-2	TGCGCCAGCAGGGGGGAGGGACAGACGACCACCGGGGAGCTGTTTTTT	CASRGEGQTTTGELFF
NA	13	NA	TRBV11-2	TRBJ1-6	TGTGCCAGCAGCTCTACAGGAAAGTCACCCCTCCACTTT	CASSSTGKSPLHF
NA	13	NA	TRBV19	TRBJ1-5	TGTGCCAGCTCGTGGACAGTAAATCAGCCCCAGCATTTT	CASSWTVNQPQHF
NA	12	NA	TRBV29-1	TRBJ1-1	TGCAGCGTTGTCACAGCGAACACTGAAGCTTTCTTT	CSVVTANTEAFF
NA	15	NA	TRBV6-1	TRBJ2-1	TGTGCCAGCAGTGAGATCGGCCTCTCCTACAATGAGCAGTTCTTC	CASSEIGLSYNEQFF
NA	15	NA	TRBV5-1	TRBJ1-4	TGCGCCAGCAGCTATGGACAGCGTCAAGGCGAAAAACTGTTTTTT	CASSYGQRQGEKLFF
TRBD1	17	NA	TRBV29-1	TRBJ1-5	TGCAGCGTCGCTACCGGGACAGGGAACACTGCGAGGCAGCCCCAGCATTTT	CSVATGTGNTARQPQHF
TRBD2	17	once	TRBV19	TRBJ2-2	TGTGCCAGTAGTTTTTCGGGACTAGTGTTGGGCACCGGGGAGCTGTTTTTT	CASSFSGLVLGTGELFF
TRBD1	16	NA	TRBV6-2/TRBV6-3	TRBJ1-2	TGTGCCAGCAGTTCCGATCGACAGGGACGTAAACATGGCTACACCTTC	CASSSDRQGRKHGYTF
NA	15	NA	TRBV9	TRBJ2-2	TGTGCCAGCAGCGTAGAATGGGGGAACACCGGGGAGCTGTTTTTT	CASSVEWGNTGELFF
TRBD1	17	once	TRBV4-3	TRBJ2-4	TGCGCCAGCAGCCAAGCATCAGGGGGCCCTACCAAAAACATTCAGTACTTC	CASSQASGGPTKNIQYF
NA	14	NA	TRBV5-4	TRBJ1-1	TGTGCCAGCAGCTCGCAACAGGGGAACACTGAAGCTTTCTTT	CASSSQQGNTEAFF
NA	14	NA	TRBV5-1	TRBJ1-1	TGCGCCAGCAGCTTGGTGGGGGGGAGCACTGAAGCTTTCTTT	CASSLVGGSTEAFF
NA	13	NA	TRBV28	TRBJ2-3	TGTGCCAGCAGTTTATTGAGCACAGATACGCAGTATTTT	CASSLLSTDTQYF
NA	16	NA	TRBV28	TRBJ1-5	TGTGCCAGCAGTGCCCGGGCACAGGTAAGCAATCAGCCCCAGCATTTT	CASSARAQVSNQPQHF
NA	14	NA	TRBV19	TRBJ2-7	TGTGCCAGTAGTGCATCCCAGGGAACCTACGAGCAGTACTTC	CASSASQGTYEQYF
NA	15	NA	TRBV19	TRBJ2-7	TGTGCCAGTAGTATATCTACAGGGTTTCTCTACGAGCAGTACTTC	CASSISTGFLYEQYF